These 16 T cell receptor beta chains were all obtained from the same sample, sequenced in a study of shared clonotypes between healthy human individuals. Measured with immunoSEQ multiplex PCR; TCRdb has only the in-frame clones, and not every one. The repertoire has about 2.3 million clones, 85% to 95% of them found once; the top ten carry about 0.37%. Sequences were obtained from naive CD4+ T cells from PBMCs. Regarding subset: CD45RA+ positively selected. All receptors come from a man younger than 35 in good health. Some clones in this sample may be carry-over from other donors' samples.

The chain has TRBV7-3 and TRBJ2-7, with a weak D call TRBD1 (5 bases). V lost 5 bases and J lost 6, with 14 bases in between. The germline V gene encodes CDR1 SGHTA and CDR2 FQGTGA. The length of the CDR3 is 13 residues. CDR3 protein: CASSGANPAEQYF. The DNA for the CDR3 is TGTGCCAGCAGCGGGGCAAACCCCGCCGAGCAGTACTTC.

The J gene is TRBJ1-2, the V gene TRBV15; D remains unclear. CDR3 length: 14 amino acids. Germline CDR1 LNHNV, CDR2 YYDKDF (reference sequence). Trimming cost V 3 bases and J 0 bases, with 8 bases left between them. CDR3 in amino acids: CATSSSRTNYGYTF. The CDR3 DNA sequence: TGTGCCACCAGCAGTTCCCGGACTAACTATGGCTACACCTTC. Together with reference TRBV15 and TRBJ1-2, the CDR3 gives the full variable domain: DAMVIQNPRYQVTQFGKPVTLSCSQTLNHNVMYWYQQKSSQAPKLLFHYYDKDFNNEADTPDNFQSRRPNTSFCFLDIRSPGLGDTAMYLCATSSSRTNYGYTFGSGTRLTVV.

The rearrangement links TRBV7-9 to TRBJ2-7; TRBD1 might be the D (5 bases). The CDR3 covers 17 residues. The germline V gene encodes CDR1 SEHNR and CDR2 FQNEAQ (reference sequence). V dropped 4 bases and J dropped 2 bases, with 21 bases sitting between them. The CDR3 here is CASSSRLTDFYTYEQYF. The CDR3 bases are TGTGCCAGCAGCTCACGCCTGACAGATTTTTATACCTACGAGCAGTACTTC.

The chain employs TRBV6-6 and TRBJ2-2, with 8 bases lining up with TRBD2. CDR1 and CDR2 from the germline V gene are MNHNY and SVGAGI (reference sequence). The trim removed 10 bases at V and 1 base at J, leaving 5 bases unmatched. This CDR3 is built from 14 residues. CDR3 region: CATRRGGNTGELFF. CDR3 nucleotide sequence: TGTGCCACCCGTCGGGGGGGGAACACCGGGGAGCTGTTTTTT.

In this sample, this clone turned up once. The gene calls are TRBV6-4 and TRBJ2-2; D unclear. Germline CDR1 and CDR2: MRHNA and SNTAGT. CDR3 size: 14 residues. Trimming stripped 3 bases from V and 2 bases from J, with 7 bases between. CDR3 nucleotides: TGTGCCAGCAGTGAACTACCCAACACCGGGGAGCTGTTTTTT. Translated: CASSELPNTGELFF.

This clone came up once. The rearrangement joins TRBV27 to TRBJ2-3; D uncertain. Trimming shortened V by 3 bases and J by 1 base, and 8 bases separated the two germline ends. In germline, CDR1 is MNHEY, CDR2 SMNVEV (reference sequence). The CDR3 extends over 14 amino acids. The CDR3 region is CASSFGVRTDTQYF. The CDR3 nucleotides read TGTGCCAGCAGTTTTGGGGTGCGCACAGATACGCAGTATTTT.

As to this clone: Mismatch with germline at one junction end may stem from a read error. The V gene is TRBV5-6, the J gene TRBJ2-4; TRBD2 aligns across 8 bases. The germline V gene has CDR1 SGHDT and CDR2 YYEEEE. This CDR3 spans 14 amino acids. DNA of the CDR3: TGTGCCAGCAGCCTCGGACTAGCCCAAAACATTCAGTACTTC. The encoded protein is CASSLGLAQNIQYF.

About this clone itself: Other DNA sequences in this specimen translate into the identical CDR3. The J gene is TRBJ2-1, the V gene TRBV5-1, with D perhaps TRBD2 (6 bases). The germline V gene encodes CDR1 SGHRS and CDR2 YFSETQ. Trimming took 0 bases from V and 1 from J, leaving 8 bases between them. This CDR3 is 15 amino acids long. The CDR3 DNA follows: TGCGCCAGCAGCTTGGCTAGCGTTTCCTACAATGAGCAGTTCTTC. Residues: CASSLASVSYNEQFF.

The V and J genes are TRBV2 and TRBJ2-2, with 12 bases matching TRBD1. This CDR3 is built from 17 residues. J lost 1 base, V lost 7 bases, and 7 bases had no gene match. Per germline, CDR1 SNHLY and CDR2 FYNNEI. In DNA, the CDR3 is TGTGCCAGCATTCGGGACAGGGGGCGCGGGAACACCGGGGAGCTGTTTTTT. Its protein is CASIRDRGRGNTGELFF. Complete variable domain (other parts from reference TRBV2 and TRBJ2-2): EPEVTQTPSHQVTQMGQEVILRCVPISNHLYFYWYRQILGQKVEFLVSFYNNEISEKSEIFDDQFSVERPDGSNFTLKIRSTKLEDSAMYFCASIRDRGRGNTGELFFGEGSRLTVL.

The gene calls are TRBV19 and TRBJ2-3; TRBD2 agrees at 9 bases. Germline assignment: CDR1 LNHDA and CDR2 SQIVND (reference sequence). Trimming cost V 6 bases and J 1 base; bases outside gene matches: 8. CDR3 size: 16 residues. The CDR3 DNA follows: TGTGCCAGTAGCTCCGGGACTAGCCGTCGCACAGATACGCAGTATTTT. It encodes CASSSGTSRRTDTQYF.

V usage is TRBV7-3 and J usage is TRBJ1-2; D not certain. The V and J ends lost 2 bases and 5 bases respectively, with 9 bases between them. The CDR3 covers 13 residues. CDR1 and CDR2 from the germline V gene are SGHTA and FQGTGA. The CDR3 DNA is TGTGCCAGCAGCTTATTGGGTATTTATGGCTACACCTTC. Its protein is CASSLLGIYGYTF. Filled out from reference TRBV7-3 and TRBJ1-2, the complete variable domain reads GAGVSQTPSNKVTEKGKYVELRCDPISGHTALYWYRQSLGQGPEFLIYFQGTGAADDSGLPNDRFFAVRPEGSVSTLKIQRTERGDSAVYLCASSLLGIYGYTFGSGTRLTVV.

This clone was detected only once. The CDR3 DNA sequence: TGTGCCAGCAGCGCCTCCGGGACTCTCCCCTACGAGCAGTACTTC. This sequence encodes CASSASGTLPYEQYF. The rearrangement links TRBV5-6 to TRBJ2-7; D is possibly TRBD2 (6 bases). Germline values: CDR1 SGHDT, CDR2 YYEEEE. There are 15 residues in the CDR3. V was shortened by 4 bases and J by 2 bases, with 16 bases between the two germline ends.

The V call is TRBV5-4, the J call TRBJ2-1; 10 bases map to TRBD2. The CDR3 runs to 15 residues. Germline trimming cut 0 bases from V and 14 bases from J; bases unmatched to any gene: 11. Germline V lookup: CDR1 SGHNT, CDR2 YYREEE (reference sequence). The CDR3 sequence: CASSLAVQREGREFF. CDR3 nucleotides: TGTGCCAGCAGCTTGGCCGTACAGCGGGAGGGCCGCGAGTTCTTC.

CDR3 in DNA: TGTGCCAGCAGTGGACAGGGTGGCGAGCAGTACTTC. Residues: CASSGQGGEQYF. The J gene is TRBJ2-7, the V gene TRBV6-4, with 7 nucleotides matching TRBD1. Germline values: CDR1 MRHNA, CDR2 SNTAGT. CDR3 length equals 12 residues. The junction had 3 bases not matched to a gene; V was cut back by 4 bases and J by 6 bases.

The rearrangement joins TRBV19 to TRBJ1-3; no firm D call. The V and J ends lost 5 bases and 4 bases respectively, with 12 bases between them. The CDR3 runs 14 residues. In germline, CDR1 is LNHDA, CDR2 SQIVND (reference sequence). This CDR3 is CASSSSWSGNTIYF. The CDR3 DNA reads as TGTGCCAGTAGTTCATCATGGTCCGGAAACACCATATATTTT.

The chain has TRBV29-1 and TRBJ2-5; D might be TRBD1 (5 bases). This CDR3 is built from 13 residues. Germline V gene data show CDR1 as SQVTM and CDR2 as ANQGSEA. Trimming stripped 6 bases from V and 2 bases from J, with 13 bases between. The CDR3 coding sequence is TGCAGCGTACAAGACAGACAGCAAGAGACCCAGTACTTC. Its translation: CSVQDRQQETQYF.